One sample yielded the 26 T cell receptor beta chains listed below, sequenced in a study of blood T cell repertoires in COVID-19. The assay was immunoSEQ multiplex PCR, and TCRdb's table has in-frame clones only and misses some. This sample has approximately 170,000 clones, with about nine tenths found just once. What was sequenced was peripheral blood. The receptors originated from an older woman with COVID-19, enrolled during active disease.

The chain couples TRBV27 to TRBJ2-7; 9 bases map to TRBD1. The germline V gene has CDR1 MNHEY and CDR2 SMNVEV (reference sequence). The CDR3 totals 15 residues. The J segment lost 3 bases and the V segment lost 3 bases, leaving 6 bases of the junction unmatched. CDR3 bases: TGTGCCAGCAGTTTCCAAGACAGGGGGAACTACGAGCAGTACTTC. This sequence encodes CASSFQDRGNYEQYF.

This clone has only a few counts. J is TRBJ1-2 and V is TRBV30, with 12 bases fitting TRBD1. This CDR3 contains 18 residues. V shed 2 bases, J shed 0 bases, and the junction held 10 bases outside the gene matches. The germline gives CDR1 GTSNPN, CDR2 SVGIG (reference sequence). The CDR3 sequence is CAWSPPGTGGFSNYGYTF. CDR3 DNA: TGTGCCTGGAGTCCCCCGGGGACAGGGGGCTTTTCTAACTATGGCTACACCTTC.

This clone was counted once. The chain is built from TRBV9 and TRBJ2-3; weak D call: TRBD1 (5 bases). The CDR3 loop spans 15 amino acids. Germline V gene sequence: CDR1 SGDLS, CDR2 YYNGEE. With 0 bases removed from V and 2 bases from J, the gap between germline ends came to 10 bases. The CDR3 is CASSVGPGYTDTQYF. The CDR3 DNA sequence: TGTGCCAGCAGCGTAGGTCCAGGGTACACAGATACGCAGTATTTT.

This chain connects TRBV9 to TRBJ2-7, with D perhaps matching TRBD1 (6 bases). Looked up from germline, CDR1 is SGDLS and CDR2 is YYNGEE. The V end lost 4 bases, the J end lost 3 bases, and 14 bases lay between the germline ends. The CDR3 is made up of 14 amino acids. This CDR3 is CASSPSGQIYEQYF. DNA for the CDR3: TGTGCCAGCAGCCCAAGTGGACAGATCTACGAGCAGTACTTC. Full variable domain (rest looked up from reference TRBV9 and TRBJ2-7): DSGVTQTPKHLITATGQRVTLRCSPRSGDLSVYWYQQSLDQGLQFLIQYYNGEERAKGNILERFSAQQFPDLHSELNLSSLELGDSALYFCASSPSGQIYEQYFGPGTRLTVT.

The chain uses TRBV12-3 or TRBV12-4 and TRBJ1-2, with D perhaps matching TRBD1 (5 bases). The CDR3 length is 13 residues. V dropped 7 bases and J dropped 3 bases, with 12 bases sitting between them. This chain's CDR3 is CASNQGVDYGYTF. The CDR3 region has the DNA TGTGCCAGCAATCAAGGGGTTGACTATGGCTACACCTTC.

For this clone: One end of the junction fails to match germline, which may point to a read error. The genes are TRBV7-7 and TRBJ2-7; 9 bases line up with TRBD1. The CDR3 sequence is 14 residues long. Germline CDR1 reads SSHAT; CDR2 reads FNYEAQ (reference sequence). The CDR3 is CASSLGTGTGEQYF. The CDR3 nucleotides read TGTGCTAGCAGCTTAGGGACAGGGACAGGGGAGCAGTACTTC.

The chain couples TRBV20-1 to TRBJ2-7, with D perhaps matching TRBD2 (7 bases). The CDR3 runs to 11 residues. V was pared by 7 bases and J by 4 bases, with 11 bases between. Germline V gene lookup returns CDR1 DFQATT and CDR2 SNEGSKA (reference sequence). The CDR3 bases are TGCAGTGTCAGGGGACTATACGAGCAGTACTTC. As protein: CSVRGLYEQYF.

On this clone: One end of the junction fails to match germline, which may point to a read error. This same CDR3 is encoded by further DNA sequences in the sample. V and J are TRBV28 and TRBJ2-3; tentatively, D is TRBD2 (6 bases). The CDR3 is 15 residues long. From germline, CDR1 is MDHEN and CDR2 SYDVKM. The CDR3 region has the DNA TGTGCCAGCAACCCGCCCCAGCGGGCGGTAGATACGCAATATTTT. It yields the protein CASNPPQRAVDTQYF.

V usage is TRBV7-2 and J usage is TRBJ2-1; 7 positions agree with TRBD2. CDR3 length equals 17 residues. In germline, CDR1 is SGHTA, CDR2 FQGNSA. Trimming removed 5 bases from V and 0 bases from J; junction bases left unmatched: 10. CDR3 residues: CASSPIGLADSYNEQFF. CDR3 DNA sequence: TGTGCCAGCAGCCCGATCGGGCTAGCGGACTCCTACAATGAGCAGTTCTTC.

V and J are TRBV6-2 or TRBV6-3 and TRBJ1-2; a weak D match, TRBD1 (5 bases). The germline CDR1 and CDR2 sequences are MNHEY and SVGEGT. V lost 2 bases and J lost 8, with 9 bases in between. The CDR3 has 12 amino acids. The CDR3 DNA follows: TGTGCCAGCAGTTACCCACAGGTGGGCTACACCTTC. Translated, it gives CASSYPQVGYTF.

The CDR3 reads CASSVLQVWAPLHF. CDR3 in DNA: TGTGCCAGCAGTGTGTTACAGGTCTGGGCACCCCTCCACTTT. The chain is built from TRBV25-1 and TRBJ1-6; D perhaps matches TRBD1 (5 bases). Per germline, CDR1 MGHDK and CDR2 SYGVNS. The length of the CDR3 is 14 residues. Trimming cost V 4 bases and J 11 bases, with 15 bases left between them. The full variable domain, in which reference TRBV25-1 and TRBJ1-6 provide the parts outside the CDR3, is EADIYQTPRYLVIGTGKKITLECSQTMGHDKMYWYQQDPGMELHLIHYSYGVNSTEKGDLSSESTVSRIRTEHFPLTLESARPSHTSQYLCASSVLQVWAPLHFGNGTRLTVT.

V gene TRBV6-5 combines with J gene TRBJ2-7; TRBD1 might be the D (5 bases). Trimming removed 5 bases at V and 4 bases at J, with 9 bases between. CDR1 and CDR2 (germline): MNHEY, SVGAGI. The CDR3 totals 12 residues. CDR3 nucleotides: TGTGCCAGCAGTCAAACAGGTTACGAGCAGTACTTC. Its protein is CASSQTGYEQYF.

The chain couples TRBV2 to TRBJ2-5; unclear D gene. Germline CDR1 reads SNHLY; CDR2 reads FYNNEI. Trimming removed 7 bases from V and 5 bases from J, with 14 bases in between. This CDR3 spans 13 amino acids. The CDR3 DNA reads as TGTGCCAGCACCCCCCAAGCTTGGGAGACCCAGTACTTC. Its protein is CASTPQAWETQYF.

The gene calls are TRBV19 and TRBJ2-7; 7 nucleotides line up with TRBD2. Trimming cost V 6 bases and J 4 bases; bases outside gene matches: 9. Germline lookup yields CDR1 LNHDA and CDR2 SQIVND (reference sequence). This CDR3 is built from 14 residues. As DNA, the CDR3 is TGTGCCAGTAGCGCGACTAGCATCGGGTACGAGCAGTACTTC. Translation gives CASSATSIGYEQYF. The full variable domain, rest sourced from reference TRBV19 and TRBJ2-7, is DGGITQSPKYLFRKEGQNVTLSCEQNLNHDAMYWYRQDPGQGLRLIYYSQIVNDFQKGDIAEGYSVSREKKESFPLTVTSAQKNPTAFYLCASSATSIGYEQYFGPGTRLTVT.

V gene TRBV7-2 combines with J gene TRBJ1-6; TRBD1 matches at 8 bases. The germline V gene encodes CDR1 SGHTA and CDR2 FQGNSA. The CDR3 loop spans 15 amino acids. V was pared by 1 base and J by 10 bases, with 6 bases of the junction left unmatched. CDR3 region: CASSLEARGLSPLHF. In DNA, the CDR3 is TGTGCCAGCAGCTTAGAGGCCAGGGGGCTGTCACCCCTCCACTTT.

This sequence joins TRBV24-1 and TRBJ2-1; TRBD2 is a possible D gene (6 bases). The CDR3 has 16 amino acids. V shed 2 bases and J shed 5 bases, with 15 bases lying between them. Germline CDR1 and CDR2: KGHDR and SFDVKD. CDR3 amino acids: CATSDYGGPINNEQFF. DNA of the CDR3: TGTGCCACCAGTGATTACGGGGGACCCATAAACAATGAGCAGTTCTTC.

The V call is TRBV21-1, the J call TRBJ1-2. TRBV21-1 is classified as a pseudogene. The length of the CDR3 is 14 residues. CDR3 amino acids: CASCREDGAYGYTF. CDR3 in DNA: TGTGCCAGTTGCCGGGAAGACGGCGCTTATGGCTACACCTTC.

This chain joins TRBV24-1 and TRBJ2-1; 8 bases line up with TRBD1. The germline V gene encodes CDR1 KGHDR and CDR2 SFDVKD. The J segment lost 9 bases and the V segment lost 4 bases, leaving 1 base of the junction unmatched. The CDR3 loop spans 12 amino acids. The DNA of the CDR3 is TGTGCCACCAGTGAAGGGACAGGTGAGCAGTTCTTC. It translates to CATSEGTGEQFF.

This clone was detected a few times. V usage is TRBV19 and J usage is TRBJ1-5, with 8 bases identical to TRBD1. V gave up 0 bases and J gave up 6 bases; unmatched junction bases: 4. This CDR3 region has 15 residues. The germline V gene has CDR1 LNHDA and CDR2 SQIVND (reference sequence). The CDR3 sequence is CASSIDGQGTQPQHF. In DNA, the CDR3 is TGTGCCAGTAGTATAGATGGACAGGGCACTCAGCCCCAGCATTTT.

The V and J genes are TRBV6-1 and TRBJ1-1; maybe TRBD1 (5 bases). Germline V gene data show CDR1 as MNHNS and CDR2 as SASEGT. There are 15 residues in the CDR3. Deletions cut 2 bases from V and 1 base from J, with 11 bases between. CDR3 sequence: CASSERGHANTEAFF. CDR3 coding DNA: TGTGCCAGCAGTGAACGCGGACACGCGAACACTGAAGCTTTCTTT.

V usage is TRBV19 and J usage is TRBJ1-5; weak D call: TRBD1 (6 bases). The CDR3 consists of 17 residues. CDR1 LNHDA and CDR2 SQIVND come from the germline V gene (reference sequence). V was trimmed by 3 bases and J by 4 bases, leaving 19 bases between them. The CDR3 coding sequence is TGTGCCAGTAGTATTTGGACTGGGGGCAGCCTTAATCAGCCCCAGCATTTT. This codes for CASSIWTGGSLNQPQHF.

The J gene is TRBJ2-5, the V gene TRBV7-2; D is perhaps TRBD1 (5 bases). Germline lookup yields CDR1 SGHTA and CDR2 FQGNSA. Trimming removed 1 base from V and 1 base from J, with 7 bases in between. The CDR3 is 14 amino acids. DNA for the CDR3: TGTGCCAGCAGCTTAGGCAGGGTCCAAGAGACCCAGTACTTC. Translated: CASSLGRVQETQYF.

The genes are TRBV24-1 and TRBJ2-1; no clear D gene. This CDR3 contains 14 residues. V was clipped by 4 bases and J by 6 bases, with 12 bases between them. Germline values: CDR1 KGHDR, CDR2 SFDVKD. The CDR3 DNA is TGTGCCACCAGTGACTTAGATGTTCCCAATGAGCAGTTCTTC. It is translated as CATSDLDVPNEQFF.

The chain recombines TRBV7-2 with TRBJ1-2; 7 bases agree with TRBD1. CDR1 is SGHTA and CDR2 is FQGNSA in the germline V gene. The V gene end was trimmed by 2 bases and the J gene end by 2 bases; junction bases not matched to a gene: 5. This CDR3 contains 15 residues. CDR3 DNA: TGTGCCAGCAGCTTAAGCCCAGGGGGAAACTATGGCTACACCTTC. It is translated as CASSLSPGGNYGYTF.

This chain joins TRBV7-9 and TRBJ1-4; D might be TRBD1 (5 bases). V lost 5 bases and J 7 bases, leaving 11 bases between the germline ends. Germline CDR1 is SEHNR and CDR2 is FQNEAQ (reference sequence). CDR3 length equals 13 residues. The CDR3 spells CASSIQATEKLFF. The CDR3 DNA is TGTGCCAGCAGCATACAGGCAACTGAAAAACTGTTTTTT.

The chain couples TRBV24-1 to TRBJ2-4, with 14 bases that match TRBD2. This CDR3 has 17 amino acids. V shed 3 bases, J shed 3 bases, and the junction held 3 bases outside the gene matches. Germline V gene data show CDR1 as KGHDR and CDR2 as SFDVKD. CDR3 bases: TGTGCCACCAGTGATGGGACTAGCGGGGGAGGCAAAAACATTCAGTACTTC. This translates into CATSDGTSGGGKNIQYF.